The clone carrying this T cell receptor (beta chain) was detected only a few times. No antigen is known for it. The CDR3 loop spans 13 amino acids. The V end was cut by 2 bases, the J end by 6 bases, with 10 bases between. In germline, CDR1 is MNHEY, CDR2 SVGAGI. This entry belongs to a study of identical twins. Regarding the study as a whole: High-abundance cord blood beta clonotypes had fewer insertions; memory repertoires showed none. Models came in too low on out-of-frame TCR alpha sharing in monozygotic twins.

TCRdb itself ran the 5' RACE reads through MiXCR, one entry per CDR3 protein. The repertoire includes 310,000 or so distinct CDR3 sequences, 9.5% of them detected once, and approximately 6.5% sits in the top ten. A further study also used this sample, focusing on yellow fever vaccine responses in identical twins. From that paper: Vaccine T cell responses of twins reportedly seemed partly convergent and partly personalized.

The clonotype comes from a young woman in good health. The rearrangement joins TRBV6-5 to TRBJ2-5; the D is unclear. Material: CD8+ T cells sorted from blood. The CDR3 DNA follows: TGTGCCAGCAGTTACGGCGGACGGCAGACCCAGTACTTC. Protein product: CASSYGGRQTQYF.